A single sample is the source of the 31 T cell receptor beta chains below, sequenced in a study of blood T cell repertoires in COVID-19. Only in-frame clones appear in the TCRdb table, and some are missing; sequencing was by immunoSEQ multiplex PCR. Of some 150,000 clones listed, over 80% are singletons. Sequences were obtained from peripheral blood. The receptors were gathered from a woman aged 45 to 65 with acute or convalescent COVID-19.

The rearrangement links TRBV29-1 to TRBJ2-7; 9 bases map to TRBD1. V lost 1 base, J lost 1 base, and 8 bases stayed unmatched. In germline, CDR1 is SQVTM, CDR2 ANQGSEA. This CDR3 contains 16 residues. CDR3: CSVEGPQGALSYEQYF. DNA for the CDR3: TGCAGCGTTGAAGGGCCACAGGGGGCTTTGTCCTACGAGCAGTACTTC.

The chain is built from TRBV5-4 and TRBJ1-4; 9 bases are shared with TRBD1. The germline V gene encodes CDR1 SGHNT and CDR2 YYREEE (reference sequence). J gave up 3 bases and V 0 bases, and 3 bases lay outside the gene matches. The CDR3 contains 16 residues. The CDR3 sequence is CASSLVGDRANEKLFF. The CDR3 DNA reads as TGTGCCAGCAGCTTGGTGGGGGACAGGGCTAATGAAAAACTGTTTTTT.

This clone was detected ten times or more. V and J are TRBV5-1 and TRBJ1-3; 9 bases match TRBD1. CDR1 is SGHRS and CDR2 is YFSETQ in the germline V gene. V was pared by 4 bases and J by 8 bases, with 10 bases of the junction left unmatched. This CDR3 is 15 amino acids long. The CDR3 reads CASSDGTGSTYTIYF. The CDR3, as DNA: TGCGCCAGCAGCGACGGGACAGGGTCTACTTACACCATATATTTT.

V and J are TRBV28 and TRBJ1-1, with D unclear. The CDR3 loop spans 13 amino acids. The V gene lost 3 bases and the J gene lost 1 base, with 6 bases spanning the gap. Germline V gene lookup returns CDR1 MDHEN and CDR2 SYDVKM. CDR3 protein: CASSFPGNTEAFF. The CDR3 region has the DNA TGTGCCAGCAGTTTTCCGGGGAACACTGAAGCTTTCTTT.

CDR3 in amino acids: CASLRGTGSYNEQFF. The CDR3 DNA is TGTGCCAGCCTACGAGGGACAGGGTCTTACAATGAGCAGTTCTTC. The V call is TRBV2, the J call TRBJ2-1; 9 positions match TRBD1. Germline V gives CDR1 SNHLY, CDR2 FYNNEI. The junction had 9 bases not matched to a gene; V was cut back by 8 bases and J by 4 bases. This CDR3 is 15 amino acids long.

The genes are TRBV6-5 and TRBJ2-6; D not resolved. CDR3 length: 15 amino acids. Germline lookup yields CDR1 MNHEY and CDR2 SVGAGI. V lost 5 bases and J lost 2, with 10 bases in between. This CDR3 reads CASSLIFTGANVLTF. As DNA, the CDR3 is TGTGCCAGCAGTCTTATTTTTACTGGGGCCAACGTCCTGACTTTC.

The chain recombines TRBV9 with TRBJ1-6; D not certain. Trimming pared 5 bases from V and 0 bases from J, leaving 9 bases between. Germline V gives CDR1 SGDLS, CDR2 YYNGEE. This CDR3 region has 15 residues. The CDR3 bases are TGTGCCAGCAGTCCGACTAGCTCCTATAATTCACCCCTCCACTTT. This sequence encodes CASSPTSSYNSPLHF.

V and J are TRBV5-1 and TRBJ1-5; TRBD1 aligns across 8 bases. Germline V CDR1 and CDR2: SGHRS, YFSETQ. V trimming: 0 bases; J trimming: 7 bases; junction bases outside the gene matches: 6. The CDR3 totals 15 residues. The CDR3 DNA reads TGCGCCAGCAGCTTGGCGACAGGGGATAGCCAGCCCCAGCATTTT. Translated, it gives CASSLATGDSQPQHF.

The genes are TRBV2 and TRBJ2-1; TRBD2 matches 13 bases. This CDR3 has 15 amino acids. Trimming at V came to 9 bases and at J to 3 bases, leaving 5 bases not matched to a gene. The germline V gene encodes CDR1 SNHLY and CDR2 FYNNEI. Written as DNA, the CDR3 is TGTGCCAGAAGGACTAGCGGGAGCCACTACAATGAGCAGTTCTTC. Encoded protein: CARRTSGSHYNEQFF.

This sequence joins TRBV9 and TRBJ2-3; no clear D. Trimming shortened V by 3 bases and J by 5 bases, and 10 bases separated the two germline ends. This CDR3 contains 13 residues. Germline CDR1 reads SGDLS; CDR2 reads YYNGEE. DNA for the CDR3: TGTGCCAGCAGCGCCACGACGGGAGATACGCAGTATTTT. Protein sequence: CASSATTGDTQYF.

The V and J genes are TRBV5-1 and TRBJ2-2, with TRBD2 matching 13 bases. This CDR3 is 15 amino acids long. The germline gives CDR1 SGHRS, CDR2 YFSETQ. The junction had 0 bases not matched to a gene; V was cut back by 3 bases and J by 4 bases. CDR3 sequence (DNA): TGCGCCAGCAGCTGGACTAGCGGGGGCACCGGGGAGCTGTTTTTT. Translating gives CASSWTSGGTGELFF.

To note about this clone: Sequence at one end of the junction differs from germline and may be a read error. As DNA, the CDR3 is TGTGCCAGCAGCCCGAGCCCTGAGGCTTTCTTT. Translation: CASSPSPEAFF. This chain connects TRBV7-2 to TRBJ1-1; D gene uncertain. Germline assignment: CDR1 SGHTA and CDR2 FQGNSA. This CDR3 has 11 residues.

The CDR3 sequence: CASSTTLIRGNTGELFF. CDR3 bases: TGCGCCAGCAGCACCACCCTAATTCGGGGAAACACCGGGGAGCTGTTTTTT. V usage is TRBV5-1 and J usage is TRBJ2-2; TRBD2 might be the D (5 bases). V lost 4 bases to trimming and J lost 2 bases, with 18 bases between them. CDR3 length equals 17 residues. Germline CDR1 and CDR2: SGHRS and YFSETQ.

This sequence joins TRBV9 and TRBJ2-7; D is perhaps TRBD1 (5 bases). Trimming pared 0 bases from V and 2 bases from J, leaving 15 bases between. CDR3 length: 16 amino acids. Germline CDR1 reads SGDLS; CDR2 reads YYNGEE. CDR3 DNA sequence: TGTGCCAGCAGCGTAGGAAGGGGTGGTAGAACCTACGAGCAGTACTTC. This sequence encodes CASSVGRGGRTYEQYF.

CDR3: CASSPQGQGAAEAFF. The DNA for the CDR3 is TGTGCCAGCAGTCCCCAGGGACAGGGGGCTGCTGAAGCTTTCTTT. The rearrangement links TRBV6-2 or TRBV6-3 to TRBJ1-1; 12 positions agree with TRBD1. J was trimmed by 6 bases and V by 5 bases; bases with no gene match: 7. The CDR3 is 15 amino acids. The germline V gene has CDR1 MNHEY and CDR2 SVGEGT.

This CDR3 reads CASSQGLAGHINNEQFF. The CDR3 DNA is TGTGCCAGCAGCCAAGGACTAGCGGGCCATATTAACAATGAGCAGTTCTTC. The V gene is TRBV7-9, the J gene TRBJ2-1; 11 bases fit TRBD2. The germline CDR1 and CDR2 sequences are SEHNR and FQNEAQ (reference sequence). This CDR3 comprises 17 residues. V shed 5 bases and J 5 bases; nucleotides not matched to a gene: 11. Full variable domain (outside the CDR3, taken from reference TRBV7-9 and TRBJ2-1): DTGVSQNPRHKITKRGQNVTFRCDPISEHNRLYWYRQTLGQGPEFLTYFQNEAQLEKSRLLSDRFSAERPKGSFSTLEIQRTEQGDSAMYLCASSQGLAGHINNEQFFGPGTRLTVL.

J is TRBJ2-7 and V is TRBV19; 12 bases fit TRBD1. Per the germline V gene, CDR1 is LNHDA and CDR2 is SQIVND (reference sequence). Trimming removed 4 bases from V and 4 bases from J; junction bases left unmatched: 8. This CDR3 is built from 16 residues. The chain's CDR3 is CASSTSRDRGRYEQYF. The CDR3 coding sequence is TGTGCCAGTAGTACCTCCCGGGACAGGGGGCGTTACGAGCAGTACTTC.

This chain connects TRBV19 to TRBJ1-2; no firm D call. There are 17 residues in the CDR3. The germline gives CDR1 LNHDA, CDR2 SQIVND (reference sequence). Between the trimmed V and J ends, which lost 4 bases and 0 bases, there was a span of 18 bases. The CDR3 sequence is CASSTHGRGSANYGYTF. As DNA, the CDR3 is TGTGCCAGTAGTACACACGGCCGAGGATCTGCTAACTATGGCTACACCTTC.

The chain carries TRBV4-1 and TRBJ2-1, with 8 bases that match TRBD2. Germline assignment: CDR1 MGHRA and CDR2 YSYEKL. The CDR3 is made up of 15 amino acids. The V and J ends lost 2 bases and 2 bases, in that order; junction bases with no gene match: 2. CDR3 bases: TGCGCCAGCAGCCAAATAGCGGGACCCTACAATGAGCAGTTCTTC. It translates to CASSQIAGPYNEQFF.

The CDR3 bases are TGTGCCAGTAGTGGGCGAAACACCATATATTTT. It codes for CASSGRNTIYF. The chain recombines TRBV19 with TRBJ1-3; D gene ambiguous. Deletions cut 5 bases from V and 5 bases from J, with 4 bases between. CDR3 length: 11 amino acids. Germline V CDR1 and CDR2: LNHDA, SQIVND (reference sequence).

This chain links TRBV19 with TRBJ1-1; a possible D gene is TRBD1 (6 bases). In germline, CDR1 is LNHDA, CDR2 SQIVND (reference sequence). CDR3 size: 16 residues. Trimming stripped 10 bases from V and 2 bases from J, with 23 bases between. CDR3 protein: CATDSIKSGGNTEAFF. For the CDR3, the DNA is TGTGCCACCGACTCCATCAAATCGGGGGGCAACACTGAAGCTTTCTTT.

This chain joins TRBV6-5 and TRBJ1-2; 10 nucleotides match TRBD1. The CDR3 spans 14 residues. V was pared by 7 bases and J by 2 bases, with 4 bases of the junction left unmatched. Germline loops: CDR1 MNHEY, CDR2 SVGAGI. CDR3 coding DNA: TGTGCCAGCATACTGGGACAGGGGAACTATGGCTACACCTTC. Translation: CASILGQGNYGYTF.

V usage is TRBV27 and J usage is TRBJ1-1, with 10 bases that match TRBD1. The CDR3 has 14 residues. Germline V gene lookup returns CDR1 MNHEY and CDR2 SMNVEV (reference sequence). J lost 5 bases, V lost 6 bases, and 6 bases had no gene match. The CDR3 nucleotides read TGTGCCAGCAGCCCGACAGGGGGCAGGACTGAAGCTTTCTTT. Translating it yields CASSPTGGRTEAFF.

V gene TRBV4-1 combines with J gene TRBJ2-3; 10 bases agree with TRBD1. The CDR3 contains 16 residues. The germline CDR1 and CDR2 sequences are MGHRA and YSYEKL. With 1 base clipped from V and 4 bases from J, the junction kept 5 bases outside the gene matches. The CDR3 loop is CASSQGPDRGADTQYF. The DNA of the CDR3 is TGCGCCAGCAGCCAAGGGCCGGACAGGGGGGCAGATACGCAGTATTTT.

This sequence joins TRBV7-3 and TRBJ2-5; 7 bases agree with TRBD2. Trimming at V came to 2 bases and at J to 3 bases, leaving 6 bases not matched to a gene. Germline V gene sequence: CDR1 SGHTA, CDR2 FQGTGA. The CDR3 contains 15 residues. This CDR3 is CASSLSGGSKETQYF. CDR3 in DNA: TGTGCCAGCAGCTTATCGGGGGGTTCAAAAGAGACCCAGTACTTC.

The rearrangement links TRBV27 to TRBJ2-3; TRBD2 matches 7 bases. Germline CDR1 reads MNHEY; CDR2 reads SMNVEV (reference sequence). The V gene end was trimmed by 2 bases and the J gene end by 4 bases; junction bases not matched to a gene: 6. The CDR3 sequence is 15 residues long. CDR3 sequence (DNA): TGTGCCAGCAGTTTAAACCCCGGACTAGCAGATACGCAGTATTTT. Protein product: CASSLNPGLADTQYF.

This chain joins TRBV30 and TRBJ1-5; a weak D match, TRBD1 (5 bases). The CDR3 is 13 amino acids. In germline, CDR1 is GTSNPN, CDR2 SVGIG (reference sequence). V lost 2 bases and J lost 2, with 7 bases in between. CDR3 nucleotide sequence: TGTGCCTGGAGTCCACAGGGCAATCAGCCCCAGCATTTT. Translating gives CAWSPQGNQPQHF.

CDR3 protein: CASSSAGQGDYEQYF. The CDR3 region has the DNA TGTGCCAGCAGTTCAGCGGGACAGGGGGACTACGAGCAGTACTTC. This chain joins TRBV28 and TRBJ2-7; 11 bases align to TRBD1. Germline V gives CDR1 MDHEN, CDR2 SYDVKM. V shed 4 bases and J 3 bases; nucleotides not matched to a gene: 5. The CDR3 loop spans 15 amino acids.

The chain uses TRBV5-4 and TRBJ2-1; D may be TRBD2 (6 bases). Germline CDR1 is SGHNT and CDR2 is YYREEE (reference sequence). This CDR3 contains 13 residues. Trimming removed 6 bases from V and 7 bases from J, with 14 bases in between. The CDR3 DNA is TGTGCCAGCACCCGGGAGTGGTCGAATGAGCAGTTCTTC. This encodes CASTREWSNEQFF.

This clone was counted a few times. This chain uses TRBV7-9 with TRBJ1-5; D perhaps matches TRBD1 (6 bases). This CDR3 contains 14 residues. Germline V lookup: CDR1 SEHNR, CDR2 FQNEAQ (reference sequence). The V end lost 3 bases, the J end lost 9 bases, and 15 bases lay between the germline ends. The CDR3 spells CASSFGDGTWPQHF. In DNA form, the CDR3 reads TGTGCCAGCAGCTTTGGGGACGGGACATGGCCCCAGCATTTT.

The J gene is TRBJ2-3, the V gene TRBV5-6; 8 bases align to TRBD1. The CDR3 covers 14 residues. With V trimmed by 1 base and J by 8 bases, 6 bases remained unmatched. Germline CDR1 and CDR2: SGHDT and YYEEEE. CDR3 DNA: TGTGCCAGCAGCTTGCCCGGCAGGGGGCTTACGCAGTATTTT. This translates into CASSLPGRGLTQYF.